The present TCR beta chain was sequenced within a study of blood T cell repertoires in COVID-19. Study context: Samples of COVID-19 (acute and convalescent) were obtained from the United States, Italy and Spain. Sample material is recorded as cDNA or gDNA derived from T cells, B-cell-depleted T cells, or PBMCs.

Under the authors' procedure: Amplification with reference gene primers provided the estimates of nucleated cell counts. The assay was immunoSEQ multiplex PCR, and TCRdb's table has in-frame clones only and misses some. From that table come the V and J calls and clone size; the DNA was used to work out D and trimming. The sample lists hundreds of thousands of clones; approximately 88% were seen once. The CDR3 covers 15 residues. The chain links TRBV21-1 to TRBJ2-7; the D segment call TRBD1 is taken from the table without a DNA check. TRBV21-1 is classified as a pseudogene. The clonotype originates from a man aged 55 to 70 who had recovered from COVID-19. The sample comprised peripheral blood. The CDR3 here is CASSKVGHRHYEQYF. CDR3 nucleotide sequence: TGTGCCAGCAGCAAAGTTGGACACCGTCACTACGAGCAGTACTTC.